A selection of T cell receptor beta chains follows, all from one sample in a study of early T cells in non-severe SARS-CoV-2 infection. Each CDR3 protein gets one entry after TCRdb re-called the 5' RACE reads with MiXCR. The sample holds some 91,000 distinct CDR3 sequences; roughly 13% are singletons and the top ten take approximately 2.4%. Sequencing was carried out using whole blood. These receptors were collected from an adult who was a healthcare worker with PCR-confirmed SARS-CoV-2 infection or an uninfected control (not recorded which). Each CDR3 is given with its conserved first and last residue. The order of the fields is CDR3 length, clone size, J gene, D gene, V gene, CDR3 protein, CDR3 DNA. A D gene is named only where the DNA matches it firmly. Clone size appears in some rows only: once, few, many, or a class for an expanded clone.

>17|.|TRBJ2-3|TRBD2|TRBV12-3/TRBV12-4
CASSFPGLAGVTDTQYF
TGTGCCAGCAGTTTCCCGGGACTAGCGGGGGTCACAGATACGCAGTATTTT
>12|.|TRBJ2-1|.|TRBV12-5
CASGASVGEQFF
TGTGCTAGTGGGGCCTCTGTGGGGGAGCAGTTCTTC
>12|few|TRBJ2-5|.|TRBV10-2
CASTSTAETQYF
TGCGCCAGCACATCCACCGCGGAGACCCAGTACTTC
>15|many|TRBJ2-3|.|TRBV10-1
CASSEDRTDTDTQYF
TGCGCCAGCAGTGAGGACCGAACTGACACAGATACGCAGTATTTT
>13|many|TRBJ1-1|.|TRBV3-1
CASSQDYGQRAFF
TGTGCCAGCAGCCAAGATTACGGACAACGAGCTTTCTTT
>16|few|TRBJ2-1|TRBD2|TRBV20-1
CSAISSGGALGNEQFF
TGCAGTGCTATATCTAGCGGGGGGGCCTTGGGCAATGAGCAGTTCTTC
>21|.|TRBJ2-4|TRBD2|TRBV7-6
CASSLETELAGPRVKKNIQYF
TGTGCCAGCAGCTTAGAGACGGAACTAGCGGGGCCCCGAGTCAAAAAAAACATTCAGTACTTC
>12|many|TRBJ1-3|.|TRBV7-9
CASSQKGNTIYF
TGTGCCAGCAGCCAAAAAGGAAACACCATATATTTT
>13|few|TRBJ1-2|.|TRBV20-1
CSDLGRAGYGYTF
TGCAGTGACCTAGGACGGGCAGGATATGGCTACACCTTC
>12|.|TRBJ2-2|TRBD2|TRBV6-5
CASRGGTGELFF
TGTGCCAGCAGGGGGGGGACCGGGGAGCTGTTTTTT
>13|many|TRBJ2-1|.|TRBV7-7
CASSPGPYGGQFF
TGTGCCAGCAGTCCCGGGCCTTATGGCGGGCAGTTCTTC
>15|few|TRBJ2-1|.|TRBV27
CASSFPSGLNNEQFF
TGTGCCAGCAGTTTCCCCAGCGGACTAAACAATGAGCAGTTCTTC
>16|many|TRBJ1-6|.|TRBV4-1
CASSQGGLQPNSPLHF
TGCGCCAGCAGCCAAGGGGGGCTCCAGCCAAATTCACCCCTCCACTTT
>15|few|TRBJ2-1|.|TRBV11-3
CASSSRPGSGNEQFF
TGTGCCAGCAGCTCCCGCCCTGGTAGCGGCAATGAGCAGTTCTTC
>13|.|TRBJ1-4|.|TRBV28
CASTPSIGGKLFF
TGTGCCAGCACCCCGTCTATCGGGGGAAAACTGTTTTTT
>16|few|TRBJ2-7|TRBD1|TRBV4-2
CASSQEPQGAAYEQYF
TGTGCCAGCAGCCAAGAGCCCCAGGGGGCTGCCTACGAGCAGTACTTC
>16|.|TRBJ2-1|TRBD1|TRBV2
CASSEATAGGYNEQFF
TGTGCCAGCAGTGAAGCAACGGCAGGGGGCTACAATGAGCAGTTCTTC
>14|many|TRBJ2-7|.|TRBV7-8
CASSLAETAYEQYF
TGTGCCAGCAGCTTAGCGGAGACAGCCTACGAGCAGTACTTC
>15|few|TRBJ2-1|TRBD2|TRBV7-2
CASRPPGLADNEQFF
TGTGCCAGCAGGCCCCCCGGGCTAGCGGACAATGAGCAGTTCTTC
>15|many|TRBJ2-7|.|TRBV7-2
CASSLQGLIGYEQYF
TGTGCCAGCAGCTTGCAGGGGTTGATCGGCTACGAGCAGTACTTC
>15|.|TRBJ2-3|.|TRBV7-8
CASSPRGPGEDTQYF
TGTGCCAGCAGCCCCCGTGGGCCAGGGGAGGATACGCAGTATTTT
>13|few|TRBJ2-3|.|TRBV20-1
CSAIKPSTDTQYF
TGCAGTGCTATCAAACCCTCCACAGATACGCAGTATTTT
>14|few|TRBJ1-1|.|TRBV6-2/TRBV6-3
CASRPYSPNTEAFF
TGTGCCAGCAGACCCTATTCCCCGAACACTGAAGCTTTCTTT
>17|few|TRBJ2-5|TRBD2|TRBV7-8
CASSLVSRGDRSGTQYF
TGTGCCAGCAGCCTCGTCTCCCGGGGGGATCGGTCGGGGACCCAGTACTTC
>16|.|TRBJ2-1|.|TRBV2
CASSEPLRGRGNEQFF
TGTGCCAGCAGTGAACCCTTGCGGGGTCGAGGCAATGAGCAGTTCTTC
>15|.|TRBJ1-2|.|TRBV28
CASSLSRTGSYGYTF
TGTGCCAGCAGTTTAAGTAGGACGGGAAGCTATGGCTACACCTTC
>14|many|TRBJ1-6|.|TRBV7-2
CASSLPGVDSPLHF
TGTGCCAGCAGCTTACCAGGGGTGGATTCACCCCTCCACTTT
>16|.|TRBJ2-2|.|TRBV11-2
CASSLRVVTRTGELFF
TGTGCCAGCAGCCTCAGGGTCGTCACCCGCACCGGGGAGCTGTTTTTT
>13|many|TRBJ2-7|TRBD1|TRBV28
CASSLDRGHEQYF
TGTGCCAGCAGTTTGGACAGGGGGCACGAGCAGTACTTC
>15|few|TRBJ2-1|TRBD1|TRBV20-1
CSARDLGQGYNEQFF
TGCAGTGCTAGAGATCTTGGACAGGGCTACAATGAGCAGTTCTTC
>18|few|TRBJ2-2|.|TRBV6-5
CASSYSRDRLKHTGELFF
TGTGCCAGCAGTTACTCGAGAGATCGACTAAAACACACCGGGGAGCTGTTTTTT